This T cell receptor (beta chain) came from a study of T cell changes during pregnancy in multiple sclerosis. The assay was immunoSEQ multiplex PCR, and TCRdb's table has in-frame clones only and misses some. The repertoire consists of about 50,000 clones, with nearly 90% occurring once and the leading ten covering 4.5% to 5.5%. Trimming stripped 4 bases from V and 3 bases from J, with 12 bases between. CDR3 size: 15 residues. Germline loops: CDR1 MNHNS, CDR2 SASEGT. The V call is TRBV6-1, the J call TRBJ2-2, with D maybe TRBD2 (5 bases). The sequence came from a female donor in good health, enrolled as a control in a pregnancy study. The material was peripheral blood, obtained after pregnancy. In DNA form, the CDR3 reads TGTGCCAGCAGTGTCGACGCGGGCGACACCGGGGAGCTGTTTTTT. Amino acid sequence: CASSVDAGDTGELFF.